The rows below give T cell receptor beta chains drawn from one sample of a study of beta chain features in type 1 diabetes. The method was immunoSEQ multiplex PCR; TCRdb's version includes in-frame clones alone and lacks a portion of them. This sample has 120,000 or so clones, with roughly 15% found just once. The sequencing input was central memory CD4+ T cells from blood. All receptors come from a young man with type 1 diabetes. The CDR3 runs from the conserved cysteine through the conserved F or W. A D gene is named only where the DNA matches it firmly. The size field is filled for only some rows; it gives once, few, many or a size class.

CDR3nt	CDR3aa	v_gene	j_gene	abundance	len	d_gene
TGTGCCAGCAGCTCGCTATTCCGGGACACTAGTCCGTTCTTC	CASSSLFRDTSPFF	TRBV13	TRBJ2-1	.	14	.
TGCGCCAGCAGCCCGACTATTAGCTCCTACAATGAGCAGTTCTTC	CASSPTISSYNEQFF	TRBV5-1	TRBJ2-1	.	15	.
TGCGCCAGCAGTGCCGGGACAGGGGGATACACTGAAGCTTTCTTT	CASSAGTGGYTEAFF	TRBV4-3	TRBJ1-1	few	15	TRBD1
TGCGCCAGCAGCCTGCGGGGGGCCCAAGATACGCAGTATTTT	CASSLRGAQDTQYF	TRBV5-1	TRBJ2-3	few	14	TRBD2
TGTGCCAGCAGCCTTAATGCAGGGGATAGCAATCAGCCCCAGCATTTT	CASSLNAGDSNQPQHF	TRBV7-2	TRBJ1-5	few	16	.
TGTGCCAGCAGTTTAGGGGTCTATGGCTACACCTTC	CASSLGVYGYTF	TRBV28	TRBJ1-2	few	12	.
TGTGCCAGTAGCGCCCGGGACAGGGCGAACGGGGAGCTGTTTTTT	CASSARDRANGELFF	TRBV19	TRBJ2-2	few	15	TRBD1
TGTGCCAGCAGCCAAGTAGGCGGGAGCTCCTACAATGAGCAGTTCTTC	CASSQVGGSSYNEQFF	TRBV14	TRBJ2-1	.	16	TRBD2
TGTGCCAGCAGCCCGGCAGAAAACATTCAGTACTTC	CASSPAENIQYF	TRBV7-9	TRBJ2-4	many	12	.
TGTGCCAGCAGCAAAAGCATTATTACCTACGAGCAGTACTTC	CASSKSIITYEQYF	TRBV7-8	TRBJ2-7	few	14	.
TGTGCCAGCAGCGTAGCAGACAGGGTGACAGATACGCAGTATTTT	CASSVADRVTDTQYF	TRBV9	TRBJ2-3	few	15	TRBD1
TGTGCCAGCAGCGCCGGACGGGACAGTGGAACAGATACGCAGTATTTT	CASSAGRDSGTDTQYF	TRBV9	TRBJ2-3	.	16	TRBD1
TGCGCCAGCAGCTCTCTTGCGGGTGAGCAGTTCTTC	CASSSLAGEQFF	TRBV5-1	TRBJ2-1	.	12	.
TGTGCCAGCAGTCCCACGGGGAGCTATGGCTACACCTTC	CASSPTGSYGYTF	TRBV6-6	TRBJ1-2	.	13	.
TGCGCCAGCAGCTTGAATGGTTACAATGAGCAGTTCTTC	CASSLNGYNEQFF	TRBV5-1	TRBJ2-1	many	13	.
TGTGCCAGCAGCCAAGATCCACAGGGCCCCAATTATGGCTACACCTTC	CASSQDPQGPNYGYTF	TRBV4-2	TRBJ1-2	.	16	.
TGTGCCAGCAGCCCAGTCACTGGAAACACCATATATTTT	CASSPVTGNTIYF	TRBV7-2	TRBJ1-3	.	13	.
TGCGCCAGCAGTGTTCAGGGATACGACACAGATACGCAGTATTTT	CASSVQGYDTDTQYF	TRBV5-1	TRBJ2-3	.	15	.
TGTGCCAGCAGCTTAGCACAACAGGGGGGCGAGCAGTACTTC	CASSLAQQGGEQYF	TRBV11-2	TRBJ2-7	.	14	TRBD1
TGTGCCAGCAGCTTTAGTTCTGATGAAAAACTGTTTTTT	CASSFSSDEKLFF	TRBV5-4	TRBJ1-4	few	13	.
TGTGCCAGCAGCGAAGGGCCCGCTAGGGGAAACACCATATATTTT	CASSEGPARGNTIYF	TRBV9	TRBJ1-3	.	15	.
TGTGCCAGCAGCCGCCCTTTCACAGATACGCAGTATTTT	CASSRPFTDTQYF	TRBV6-5	TRBJ2-3	.	13	.
TGTGCCAGCAGAGTACTCGGACAGGGAACCTACGAGCAGTACTTC	CASRVLGQGTYEQYF	TRBV6-5	TRBJ2-7	.	15	TRBD1
TGTGCCAGCAGCGTAGTCGGGGGCGCTGAAGCTTTCTTT	CASSVVGGAEAFF	TRBV9	TRBJ1-1	.	13	.
TGTGCCAGCGGGCAAACAGGGGTATGGGCGGATACGCAGTATTTT	CASGQTGVWADTQYF	TRBV28	TRBJ2-3	.	15	TRBD1
TGCGCCAGCAGCCAAGATGCCCCGGTTATGCAGTATTTT	CASSQDAPVMQYF	TRBV4-3	TRBJ2-3	.	13	.
TGCGCCAGCAGTCAGCGGCGGGCAGGATATAATCAGCCCCAGCATTTT	CASSQRRAGYNQPQHF	TRBV23-1	TRBJ1-5	.	16	.
TGTGCCAGCAGCTCCCTGGGGACTAGCGACGAAGAGACCCAGTACTTC	CASSSLGTSDEETQYF	TRBV7-2	TRBJ2-5	.	16	TRBD2
TGTGCCAGCAGCTTGCTAGCGGGGGCCTCCTACGAGCAGTACTTC	CASSLLAGASYEQYF	TRBV7-2	TRBJ2-7	.	15	TRBD2
TGTGCCAGCAGCGTAGAAGCTGAGCAGTTCTTC	CASSVEAEQFF	TRBV9	TRBJ2-1	many	11	.
TGTGCCAGTAGTACAGGGATCACTGAAGCTTTCTTT	CASSTGITEAFF	TRBV19	TRBJ1-1	few	12	.
TGTGCCAGCAGTTCCCCGCAGGGGCTGATCTATGGCTACACCTTC	CASSSPQGLIYGYTF	TRBV28	TRBJ1-2	few	15	.
TGTGCCAGCAGCTTAGTAAACCAAGAGACCCAGTACTTC	CASSLVNQETQYF	TRBV7-2	TRBJ2-5	.	13	.
TGTGCCAGCAGCTTGGCCTCCTGGGGGGAAGCTTTCTTT	CASSLASWGEAFF	TRBV5-6	TRBJ1-1	.	13	.
TGTGCCAGCAGTGACTCGAGTGGAGGAACGCAGTATTTT	CASSDSSGGTQYF	TRBV6-4	TRBJ2-3	once	13	.
TGCGCCAGCAGCTTAGACAGGTCCTACGAGCAGTACTTC	CASSLDRSYEQYF	TRBV5-1	TRBJ2-7	.	13	.
TGTGCTATCACTGAAGTGTGGAATTCACCCCTCCACTTT	CAITEVWNSPLHF	TRBV12-5	TRBJ1-6	few	13	.
TGTGCCAGCAGTTTAATGTACAATGAGCAGTTCTTC	CASSLMYNEQFF	TRBV28	TRBJ2-1	.	12	.
TGTGCCAGCAGCGCCAGGATTGATTCACCCCTCCACTTT	CASSARIDSPLHF	TRBV7-6	TRBJ1-6	.	13	.
TGTGCCACCCAGCAGCCGCCGGCAGATACGCAGTATTTT	CATQQPPADTQYF	TRBV6-5	TRBJ2-3	few	13	.
TGTGCCAGCAGCTTGAGAGGGGGCAGTGAGACCCAGTACTTC	CASSLRGGSETQYF	TRBV13	TRBJ2-5	.	14	TRBD1
TGTGCTAGCAGCTTAGGTATATCCGATTACAATGAGCAGTTCTTC	CASSLGISDYNEQFF	TRBV7-7	TRBJ2-1	few	15	.
TGTGCCAGCAGCCCTCCCAGGGGCGGTGGCTACACCTTC	CASSPPRGGGYTF	TRBV4-2	TRBJ1-2	.	13	.
TGCAGCGTGAGAGGACTGTATGACACCGGGGAGCTGTTTTTT	CSVRGLYDTGELFF	TRBV29-1	TRBJ2-2	.	14	.
TGTGCCAGCAGTCGGGCCTACGAGCAGTACTTC	CASSRAYEQYF	TRBV6-6	TRBJ2-7	.	11	.